This entry is about one T cell receptor beta chain. The repertoire was sequenced with immunoSEQ multiplex PCR; TCRdb's copy has only in-frame clones and lacks some. Seen here are around 480,000 clones, around 90% observed once, and the top ten hold 0.7%. This sample was taken from a study of blood T cell repertoires in COVID-19. Germline CDR1 is SGHRS and CDR2 is YFSETQ. The CDR3 is 15 residues long. V was clipped by 6 bases and J by 3 bases; unmatched bases: 8. The receptor comes from a woman in her late teens or twenties who had recovered from COVID-19. The sample consisted of PBMCs or T cells enriched from blood (not recorded which). The genes are TRBV5-1 and TRBJ1-1; TRBD1 aligns across 10 bases. DNA of the CDR3: TGCGCCAGCACAAGACAGGGGGCGGTAGACACTGAAGCTTTCTTT. Translation: CASTRQGAVDTEAFF.